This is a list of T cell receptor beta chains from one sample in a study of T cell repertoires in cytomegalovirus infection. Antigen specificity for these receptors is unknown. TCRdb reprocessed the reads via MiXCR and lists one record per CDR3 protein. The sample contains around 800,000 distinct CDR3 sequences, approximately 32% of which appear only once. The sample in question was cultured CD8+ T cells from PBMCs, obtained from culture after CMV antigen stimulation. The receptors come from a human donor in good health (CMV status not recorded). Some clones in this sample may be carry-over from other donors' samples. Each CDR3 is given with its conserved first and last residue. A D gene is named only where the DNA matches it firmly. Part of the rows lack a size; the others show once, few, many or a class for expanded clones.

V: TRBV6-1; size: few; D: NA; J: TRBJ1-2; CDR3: CASSETPQGLYGYTF; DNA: TGTGCCAGCAGTGAAACCCCACAAGGGCTCTATGGCTACACCTTC
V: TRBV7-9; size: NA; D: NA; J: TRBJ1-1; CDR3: CASSLASRMNTEAFF; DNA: TGTGCCAGCAGCTTAGCCTCCCGGATGAACACTGAAGCTTTCTTT
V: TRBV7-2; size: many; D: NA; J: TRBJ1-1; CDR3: CASTLPGGANTEAFF; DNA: TGTGCCAGCACGCTTCCGGGAGGTGCGAACACTGAAGCTTTCTTT
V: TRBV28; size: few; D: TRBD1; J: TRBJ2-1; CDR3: CASTLLSRTGKYNEQFF; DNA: TGTGCCAGCACTCTCCTGTCCCGGACAGGGAAATACAATGAGCAGTTCTTC
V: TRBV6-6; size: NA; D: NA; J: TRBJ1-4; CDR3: CASSYLTEKLFF; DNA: TGTGCCAGCAGCTACCTTACTGAAAAACTGTTTTTT
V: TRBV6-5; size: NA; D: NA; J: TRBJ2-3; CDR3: CASSFTLAGADTQYF; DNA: TGTGCCAGCAGTTTCACACTAGCAGGGGCAGATACGCAGTATTTT
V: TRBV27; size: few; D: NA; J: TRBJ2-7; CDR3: CASSRVRASGDEQYF; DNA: TGTGCCAGCAGTCGCGTTCGGGCTAGTGGAGACGAGCAGTACTTC
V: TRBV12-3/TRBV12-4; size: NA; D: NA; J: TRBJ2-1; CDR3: CASSLDSEQFF; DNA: TGTGCCAGCAGTCTGGACAGTGAGCAGTTCTTC
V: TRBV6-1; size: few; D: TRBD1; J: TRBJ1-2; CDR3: CASTYVGQGLSGYTF; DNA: TGTGCCAGCACTTATGTGGGACAGGGTCTTAGTGGCTACACCTTC
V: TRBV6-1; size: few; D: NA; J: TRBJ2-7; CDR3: CASSEEVGWYEQYF; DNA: TGTGCCAGCAGTGAAGAGGTAGGGTGGTACGAGCAGTACTTC
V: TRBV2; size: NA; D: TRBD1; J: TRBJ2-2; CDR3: CAKQGKAGELFF; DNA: TGTGCCAAACAGGGGAAGGCCGGGGAGCTGTTTTTT
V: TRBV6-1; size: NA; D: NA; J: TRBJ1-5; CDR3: CASSEAIPRVRGAISNQPQHF; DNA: TGTGCCAGCAGTGAAGCGATCCCGAGAGTCAGGGGCGCGATTAGCAATCAGCCCCAGCATTTT
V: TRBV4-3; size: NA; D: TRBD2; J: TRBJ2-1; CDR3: CASSPLPWESGGRSEQFF; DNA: TGCGCCAGCAGCCCGCTCCCCTGGGAAAGCGGGGGGCGTAGTGAGCAGTTCTTC
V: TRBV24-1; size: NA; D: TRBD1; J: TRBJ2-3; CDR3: CATSDRDRALQADTQYF; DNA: TGTGCCACCAGTGACCGTGACAGGGCCCTACAAGCAGATACGCAGTATTTT
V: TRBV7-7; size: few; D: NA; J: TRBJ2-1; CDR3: CASSSEPKDRSEQFF; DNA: TGTGCTAGCAGCTCCGAACCAAAAGACAGAAGTGAGCAGTTCTTC
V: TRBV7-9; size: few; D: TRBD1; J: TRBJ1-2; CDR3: CASRDRGTRGYTF; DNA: TGTGCCAGCCGGGACAGGGGTACCCGTGGCTACACCTTC
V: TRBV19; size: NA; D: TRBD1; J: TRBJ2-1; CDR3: CASSFAGGRYEQFF; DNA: TGTGCCAGTAGTTTCGCAGGGGGCCGGTATGAGCAGTTCTTC
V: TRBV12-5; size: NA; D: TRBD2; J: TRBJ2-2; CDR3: CASGIFSGGRWDTGELFF; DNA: TGTGCTAGTGGTATCTTCAGCGGGGGTAGATGGGACACCGGGGAGCTGTTTTTT
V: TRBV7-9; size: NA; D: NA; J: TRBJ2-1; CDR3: CASSSAPGLYNEQFF; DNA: TGTGCCAGCAGCTCCGCGCCGGGACTCTACAATGAGCAGTTCTTC
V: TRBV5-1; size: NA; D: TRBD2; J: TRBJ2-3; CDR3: CASSLAMAGGLDTQYF; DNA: TGCGCCAGCAGCTTGGCCATGGCGGGGGGCTTAGATACGCAGTATTTT
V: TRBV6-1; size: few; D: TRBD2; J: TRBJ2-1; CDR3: CASSEAPIAGIGQFF; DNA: TGTGCCAGCAGTGAAGCCCCCATAGCGGGGATAGGGCAGTTCTTC
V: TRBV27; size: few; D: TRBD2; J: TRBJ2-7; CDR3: CASSLSLGGSYEQYF; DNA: TGTGCCAGCAGTTTATCGCTAGGCGGGAGTTACGAGCAGTACTTC
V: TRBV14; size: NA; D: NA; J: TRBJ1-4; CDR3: CASSQDKPGTNEKLFF; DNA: TGTGCCAGCAGCCAAGATAAACCGGGGACTAATGAAAAACTGTTTTTT
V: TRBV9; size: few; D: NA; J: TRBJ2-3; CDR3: CASSVVAISTDTQYF; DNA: TGTGCCAGCAGCGTAGTGGCTATTAGCACAGATACGCAGTATTTT
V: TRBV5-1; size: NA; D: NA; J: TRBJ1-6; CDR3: CASSFAYNSPLHF; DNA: TGCGCCAGCAGCTTCGCCTATAATTCACCCCTCCACTTT
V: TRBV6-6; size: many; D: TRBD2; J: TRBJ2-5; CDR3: CASSYSVAGYQETQYF; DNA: TGTGCCAGCAGTTACTCGGTAGCGGGATACCAAGAGACCCAGTACTTC
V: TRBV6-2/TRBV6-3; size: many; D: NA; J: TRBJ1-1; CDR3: CASSTSDGNTEAFF; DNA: TGTGCCAGCAGTACCTCGGACGGGAACACTGAAGCTTTCTTT
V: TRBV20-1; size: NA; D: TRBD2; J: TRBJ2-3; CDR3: CSAALRLADTDTQYF; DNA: TGCAGTGCCGCCCTTCGACTAGCCGACACAGATACGCAGTATTTT
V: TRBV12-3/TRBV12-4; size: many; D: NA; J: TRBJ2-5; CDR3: CASRYSQETQYF; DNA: TGTGCCAGCAGGTACAGCCAAGAGACCCAGTACTTC
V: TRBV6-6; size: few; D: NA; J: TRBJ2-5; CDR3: CASSPQLLETQYF; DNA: TGTGCCAGCAGTCCCCAACTCCTTGAGACCCAGTACTTC
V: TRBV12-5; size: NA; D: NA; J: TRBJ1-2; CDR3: CASGLGRTGRGDGYTF; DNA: TGTGCTAGTGGTTTGGGTAGGACCGGGAGAGGGGATGGCTACACCTTC
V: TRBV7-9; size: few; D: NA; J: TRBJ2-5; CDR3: CASSLSPSTRAPTWTQYF; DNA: TGTGCCAGCAGCTTAAGTCCATCCACCCGGGCGCCGACTTGGACCCAGTACTTC
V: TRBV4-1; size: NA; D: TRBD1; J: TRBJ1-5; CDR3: CASSLTVPGQGYQPQHF; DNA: TGCGCCAGCAGCCTCACCGTTCCAGGACAGGGGTATCAGCCCCAGCATTTT
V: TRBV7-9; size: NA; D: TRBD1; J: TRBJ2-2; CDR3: CASSLKQGFGGELFF; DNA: TGTGCCAGCAGCCTCAAACAGGGGTTTGGCGGGGAGCTGTTTTTT
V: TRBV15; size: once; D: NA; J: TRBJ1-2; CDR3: CATRHTGTRLGGYTF; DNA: TGTGCCACCAGACACACCGGGACCCGACTAGGGGGCTACACCTTC
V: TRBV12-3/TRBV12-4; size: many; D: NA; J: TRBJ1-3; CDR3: CASSLAPRGNTIYF; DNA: TGTGCCAGCAGTTTAGCGCCCCGTGGAAACACCATATATTTT
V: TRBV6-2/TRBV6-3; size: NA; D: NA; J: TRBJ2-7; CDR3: CASSYSRWRGGSYEQYF; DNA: TGTGCCAGCAGTTACTCGAGGTGGAGGGGTGGATCCTACGAGCAGTACTTC
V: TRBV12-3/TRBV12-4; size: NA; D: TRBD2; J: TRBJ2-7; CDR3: CASSTSGTSNYEQYF; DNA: TGTGCCAGCAGCACTTCCGGGACTAGCAACTACGAGCAGTACTTC
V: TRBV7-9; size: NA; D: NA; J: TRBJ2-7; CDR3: CASSPRFGTTYEQYF; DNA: TGTGCCAGCAGCCCCCGTTTCGGCACTACCTACGAGCAGTACTTC
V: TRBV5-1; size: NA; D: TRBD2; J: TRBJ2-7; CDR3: CASSLERGNSYEQYF; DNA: TGCGCCAGCAGCTTGGAGCGGGGGAACTCCTACGAGCAGTACTTC